This T cell receptor beta chain was retrieved from a study of blood T cell repertoires in COVID-19. Study summary: Italy, Spain and the United States were the sources of the convalescent and acute COVID-19 samples. PBMCs, B-cell-depleted T cells, or T cells provided the cDNA or gDNA that made up the material.

Study members were between about 18 and 100 years old and lived in roughly 24 US regions. In assigning cohorts, the study relied on participant-reported clinical history. Only in-frame clones appear in the TCRdb table, and some are missing; sequencing was by immunoSEQ multiplex PCR. In the table there are 150,000 or so clones, 65% to 85% of which are singletons. The material sequenced was PBMCs or T cells enriched from blood (not recorded which). This clonotype was sampled from a man aged 65 to 79 who had been exposed to COVID-19.

The CDR3 region has the DNA TGTGCCTTGGGAGGCAGCTACGAGCAGTACTTC. Translated: CALGGSYEQYF. The chain combines TRBV30 with TRBJ2-7, with TRBD2 as a possible D gene (6 bases). CDR1 is GTSNPN and CDR2 is SVGIG in the germline V gene (reference sequence). There are 11 residues in the CDR3. V lost 7 bases and J lost 3, with 10 bases in between.